One and the same sample provided the 16 T cell receptor beta chains below, sequenced in a study of cytomegalovirus exposure and HLA in healthy donors. This PCR relied on a set of 60 Vbeta primers and 13 Jbeta primers. Sequencing used immunoSEQ multiplex PCR; TCRdb keeps in-frame clones, though not all of them. The sample holds about 97,000 clones, more than 80% seen once. Input material: PBMCs. These receptors were taken from a man aged 30 to 45 in good health and CMV-seronegative.

The V gene is TRBV6-1, the J gene TRBJ1-2; tentatively, D is TRBD1 (5 bases). The CDR3 consists of 15 residues. Germline lookup yields CDR1 MNHNS and CDR2 SASEGT. The ends were cut back, 2 bases at V and 4 bases at J, with 14 bases in the middle. This CDR3 reads CASSEIADRPYGYTF. Written as DNA, the CDR3 is TGTGCCAGCAGTGAAATTGCTGACAGACCCTATGGCTACACCTTC.

This clone was observed a single time. The J gene is TRBJ2-1, the V gene TRBV10-3; the D is unclear. Germline V gene data show CDR1 as ENHRY and CDR2 as SYGVKD. This CDR3 is 12 amino acids long. The V end lost 2 bases, the J end lost 5 bases, and 4 bases lay between the germline ends. CDR3 residues: CAISEEDNEQFF. The CDR3 DNA reads as TGTGCCATCAGTGAGGAGGACAATGAGCAGTTCTTC.

J is TRBJ2-2 and V is TRBV4-3, with 10 bases identical to TRBD2. Germline V CDR1 and CDR2: LGHNA, YSLEER. CDR3 length equals 17 residues. V shed 1 base and J 0 bases; nucleotides not matched to a gene: 2. As DNA, the CDR3 is TGCGCCAGCAGCCAAGGCGGACTAGCGGCGAACACCGGGGAGCTGTTTTTT. This codes for CASSQGGLAANTGELFF.

This clone appeared once. The chain joins TRBV5-4 to TRBJ2-7, with 9 bases fitting TRBD1. Trimming cost V 2 bases and J 7 bases; bases outside gene matches: 7. Germline-derived CDR1 and CDR2 are SGHNT and YYREEE (reference sequence). This CDR3 is built from 14 residues. The CDR3 nucleotides are TGTGCCAGCAGCTTAAGGGACAGGGTGCGGGAGCAGTACTTC. This gives the protein CASSLRDRVREQYF.

V is TRBV30 and J is TRBJ1-5, with 7 bases that match TRBD1. From germline, CDR1 is GTSNPN and CDR2 SVGIG (reference sequence). V was clipped by 2 bases and J by 1 base; unmatched bases: 5. The CDR3 is 15 amino acids. The CDR3 is CAWSTGTESNQPQHF. The CDR3 DNA reads TGTGCCTGGAGTACCGGGACAGAAAGCAATCAGCCCCAGCATTTT.

The V and J genes are TRBV4-3 and TRBJ2-1; D is undetermined. This CDR3 comprises 15 residues. The germline gives CDR1 LGHNA, CDR2 YSLEER. V lost 0 bases to trimming and J lost 5 bases, with 11 bases between them. CDR3 loop: CASSQDVTFNNEQFF. The CDR3 bases are TGCGCCAGCAGCCAAGATGTGACTTTTAACAATGAGCAGTTCTTC.

This chain connects TRBV9 to TRBJ1-4; D may be TRBD1 (6 bases). Germline V gene data show CDR1 as SGDLS and CDR2 as YYNGEE. This CDR3 contains 15 residues. The V end was cut by 6 bases, the J end by 3 bases, with 15 bases between. The CDR3 DNA follows: TGTGCCAGCAATATCGGGGGGCTAGCTAATGAAAAACTGTTTTTT. Its translation: CASNIGGLANEKLFF.

The CDR3 DNA is TGTGCCAGCAGCCCCGACAACAATGAGCAGTTCTTC. This encodes CASSPDNNEQFF. The rearrangement joins TRBV7-9 to TRBJ2-1; D gene ambiguous. The CDR3 is made up of 12 amino acids. Trimming took off 5 bases at V and 5 bases at J, with 7 bases between the two ends. Germline lookup yields CDR1 SEHNR and CDR2 FQNEAQ (reference sequence).

The chain recombines TRBV6-5 with TRBJ2-7; TRBD2 might be the D (5 bases). The ends were cut back, 6 bases at V and 7 bases at J, with 10 bases in the middle. Germline V lookup: CDR1 MNHEY, CDR2 SVGAGI. The CDR3 spans 11 residues. Written as DNA, the CDR3 is TGTGCCAGCAGACGGGAAGGGGAGCAGTACTTC. It translates to CASRREGEQYF.

The V call is TRBV25-1, the J call TRBJ2-5; 9 nucleotides agree with TRBD2. Germline V gene data show CDR1 as MGHDK and CDR2 as SYGVNS. This CDR3 has 15 amino acids. Trimming at V came to 7 bases and at J to 5 bases, leaving 11 bases not matched to a gene. The CDR3 here is CASILWRGGPETQYF. CDR3 DNA: TGTGCCAGCATTCTCTGGCGGGGGGGCCCCGAGACCCAGTACTTC. Full variable domain (missing parts from reference TRBV25-1 and TRBJ2-5): EADIYQTPRYLVIGTGKKITLECSQTMGHDKMYWYQQDPGMELHLIHYSYGVNSTEKGDLSSESTVSRIRTEHFPLTLESARPSHTSQYLCASILWRGGPETQYFGPGTRLLVL.

This clone has just a few counts. The rearrangement links TRBV29-1 to TRBJ2-5; weak D call: TRBD1 (5 bases). The CDR3 loop spans 13 amino acids. Germline V lookup: CDR1 SQVTM, CDR2 ANQGSEA. The V gene lost 7 bases and the J gene lost 7 bases, with 19 bases spanning the gap. This chain's CDR3 is CSALQRGRGTQYF. In nucleotides, the CDR3 is TGCAGCGCGTTGCAAAGGGGAAGGGGGACCCAGTACTTC.

As to this clone: Because the CDR3 is missing its conserved closing phenylalanine or tryptophan, this is likely a read error. The chain couples TRBV7-9 to TRBJ1-2; 9 bases map to TRBD1. The germline V gene encodes CDR1 SEHNR and CDR2 FQNEAQ (reference sequence). J gave up 2 bases and V 5 bases, and 12 bases lay outside the gene matches. The CDR3 runs to 17 residues. CDR3 residues: CASSHIAGTGSNYGYTL. The DNA for the CDR3 is TGTGCCAGCAGCCACATTGCCGGGACAGGGTCCAACTATGGCTACACCCTC.

CDR3 amino acids: CASSAAGDYNSPLHF. The CDR3 DNA follows: TGTGCCAGCAGTGCGGCAGGCGACTATAATTCACCCCTCCACTTT. The gene calls are TRBV2 and TRBJ1-6; D not resolved. Trimming took off 4 bases at V and 3 bases at J, with 10 bases between the two ends. Looked up from germline, CDR1 is SNHLY and CDR2 is FYNNEI. The CDR3 spans 15 residues.

The rearrangement links TRBV10-3 to TRBJ2-7; no clear D gene. V was cut by 3 bases and J by 5 bases, with 5 bases left in between. The CDR3 extends over 11 amino acids. Germline V gene sequence: CDR1 ENHRY, CDR2 SYGVKD. Written as DNA, the CDR3 is TGTGCCATCAGTGATCAAAACGAGCAGTACTTC. This sequence encodes CAISDQNEQYF.

The chain joins TRBV11-3 to TRBJ2-1; the D gene is possibly TRBD2 (6 bases). CDR3 size: 15 residues. V gave up 5 bases and J gave up 3 bases, with 14 bases separating them. Germline V lookup: CDR1 SGHNT, CDR2 YENEEA. CDR3 nucleotide sequence: TGTGCCAGCAGCCACGGATTCGGGGGCTACAATGAGCAGTTCTTC. This codes for CASSHGFGGYNEQFF.

The V and J genes are TRBV30 and TRBJ2-3; 7 positions agree with TRBD2. The V segment lost 1 base and the J segment 0 bases; nucleotides outside the gene matches: 4. The CDR3 consists of 15 residues. Germline CDR1 GTSNPN, CDR2 SVGIG (reference sequence). CDR3 sequence (DNA): TGTGCCTGGAGTGCCCTAGCGGATAGCACAGATACGCAGTATTTT. The encoded protein is CAWSALADSTDTQYF. The variable domain in full, with the rest retrieved from reference TRBV30 and TRBJ2-3, is SQTIHQWPATLVQPVGSPLSLECTVEGTSNPNLYWYRQAAGRGLQLLFYSVGIGQISSEVPQNLSASRPQDRQFILSSKKLLLSDSGFYLCAWSALADSTDTQYFGPGTRLTVL.